Each of the 30 T cell receptor beta chains below was sequenced from the same sample in a study of blood T cell repertoires in COVID-19. The repertoire was sequenced with immunoSEQ multiplex PCR; TCRdb's copy has only in-frame clones and lacks some. The sample carries about 370,000 clones, 75% to 90% recorded once. The sequenced material came from PBMCs or T cells enriched from blood (not recorded which). The origin of the receptors is a man between 18 and 35 years old who had recovered from COVID-19.

In its sample, this clone was seen a few times. The chain combines TRBV2 with TRBJ1-5; D possibly corresponds to TRBD1 (6 bases). Deletions cut 1 base from V and 6 bases from J, with 13 bases between. The length of the CDR3 is 15 residues. The V gene's germline CDR1 is SNHLY and CDR2 FYNNEI. The CDR3: CASSEGTVITQPQHF. The CDR3 nucleotides read TGTGCCAGCAGTGAAGGGACAGTAATTACTCAGCCCCAGCATTTT.

CDR3 residues: CASSLTRTGFEQYF. Written as DNA, the CDR3 is TGTGCCAGCAGTCTAACTCGAACAGGGTTCGAGCAGTACTTC. The chain carries TRBV27 and TRBJ2-7, with D possibly TRBD1 on 6 matching bases. From germline, CDR1 is MNHEY and CDR2 SMNVEV (reference sequence). The CDR3 runs to 14 residues. The V gene lost 5 bases and the J gene lost 6 bases, with 17 bases spanning the gap.

The V call is TRBV5-4, the J call TRBJ2-2; D may be TRBD1 (6 bases). The CDR3 contains 17 residues. Looked up from germline, CDR1 is SGHNT and CDR2 is YYREEE (reference sequence). V was clipped by 0 bases and J by 4 bases, with 16 bases between them. This CDR3 reads CASSLAGHLARTGELFF. DNA for the CDR3: TGTGCCAGCAGCTTGGCGGGACACCTAGCTCGCACCGGGGAGCTGTTTTTT.

The gene calls are TRBV4-3 and TRBJ2-3; 8 nucleotides match TRBD2. V lost 1 base and J lost 4; bases outside the gene matches: 7. The CDR3 runs 16 residues. The germline CDR1 and CDR2 sequences are LGHNA and YSLEER. The CDR3 coding sequence is TGCGCCAGCAGCCAAGGGTCTAGCGGGTTCCCAGATACGCAGTATTTT. It translates to CASSQGSSGFPDTQYF.

The V gene is TRBV12-3 or TRBV12-4, the J gene TRBJ1-2; tentatively, D is TRBD1 (5 bases). Trimming left V 5 bases short and J 4 bases short, with 11 bases between. The CDR3 consists of 13 residues. The CDR3 nucleotides read TGTGCCAGCAGTATGACAGCCTTCTATGGCTACACCTTC. This translates into CASSMTAFYGYTF.

The V call is TRBV7-8, the J call TRBJ2-5, with a tentative D call TRBD1 (6 bases). Trimming left V 3 bases short and J 2 bases short, with 13 bases between. CDR3 length: 15 residues. Germline CDR1 and CDR2: SGHVS and FQNEAQ. CDR3 DNA sequence: TGTGCCAGCAGCTTGGGGCGACAGGTACAAGAGACCCAGTACTTC. Translation gives CASSLGRQVQETQYF.

This chain uses TRBV5-1 with TRBJ2-7; D gene ambiguous. The CDR3 loop spans 15 amino acids. The V gene's germline CDR1 is SGHRS and CDR2 YFSETQ. Trimming pared 0 bases from V and 0 bases from J, leaving 10 bases between. CDR3 sequence (DNA): TGCGCCAGCAGCTTGGGCGCTGCCTACTCCTACGAGCAGTACTTC. The encoded protein is CASSLGAAYSYEQYF. Looking up the rest from reference TRBV5-1 and TRBJ2-7 gives the full variable domain: KAGVTQTPRYLIKTRGQQVTLSCSPISGHRSVSWYQQTPGQGLQFLFEYFSETQRNKGNFPGRFSGRQFSNSRSEMNVSTLELGDSALYLCASSLGAAYSYEQYFGPGTRLTVT.

This CDR3 reads CASSAALLAGRLNEQFF. CDR3 sequence (DNA): TGTGCCAGCAGCGCCGCCCTACTAGCGGGGAGACTCAATGAGCAGTTCTTC. This sequence joins TRBV2 and TRBJ2-1; 10 bases are a match to TRBD2. Germline CDR1 is SNHLY and CDR2 is FYNNEI. The CDR3 covers 17 residues. The V segment lost 6 bases and the J segment 6 bases; nucleotides outside the gene matches: 14.

The rearrangement links TRBV5-1 to TRBJ2-7; D is possibly TRBD1 (5 bases). This CDR3 spans 11 amino acids. The germline V and J ends were trimmed by 4 bases and 5 bases, with 7 bases remaining between them. Germline V gene data show CDR1 as SGHRS and CDR2 as YFSETQ. The CDR3 protein is CASSRGNEQYF. DNA of the CDR3: TGCGCCAGCAGCAGGGGTAACGAGCAGTACTTC.

The chain carries TRBV2 and TRBJ1-6; tentatively, D is TRBD1 (5 bases). CDR3 length: 15 residues. Germline V gives CDR1 SNHLY, CDR2 FYNNEI. Trimming removed 6 bases from V and 9 bases from J, with 18 bases in between. CDR3 in amino acids: CASRKGVGRTSPLHF. In DNA form, the CDR3 reads TGTGCCAGCAGAAAAGGGGTAGGGCGGACTTCACCCCTCCACTTT.

The chain uses TRBV13 and TRBJ2-3; TRBD2 matches 7 bases. The CDR3 runs to 17 residues. Germline CDR1 reads PRHDT; CDR2 reads FYEKMQ (reference sequence). The ends lost 0 bases at V and 4 bases at J; junction bases unmatched: 10. CDR3 sequence: CASSLGLSGDGADTQYF. The CDR3 nucleotides read TGTGCCAGCAGCTTAGGCCTAAGCGGGGACGGCGCAGATACGCAGTATTTT.

The chain carries TRBV7-9 and TRBJ1-5; no reliable D call. Trimming stripped 3 bases from V and 7 bases from J, with 7 bases between. Germline assignment: CDR1 SEHNR and CDR2 FQNEAQ (reference sequence). The CDR3 runs to 12 residues. CDR3: CASSFPGQPQHF. CDR3 in DNA: TGTGCCAGCAGCTTCCCCGGGCAGCCCCAGCATTTT.

The chain links TRBV5-5 to TRBJ2-3; D may be TRBD1 (6 bases). V was clipped by 1 base and J by 0 bases, with 9 bases between them. CDR3 length: 15 residues. Germline V lookup: CDR1 SGHKS, CDR2 YYEKEE (reference sequence). The CDR3 protein is CASSLRQASTDTQYF. The CDR3 bases are TGTGCCAGCAGCTTGCGACAGGCTAGCACAGATACGCAGTATTTT.

This clone was picked up one time. The gene calls are TRBV3-1 (or the pseudogene TRBV3-2) and TRBJ2-3, with D unclear. Germline values: CDR1 LGHDT, CDR2 YNNKEL (reference sequence). V lost 1 base to trimming and J lost 1 base, with 3 bases between them. The length of the CDR3 is 13 residues. Here the CDR3 DNA reads TGTGCCAGCAGCCAAGGCGGCACAGATACGCAGTATTTT. Translated: CASSQGGTDTQYF.

The chain couples TRBV30 to TRBJ1-1; D remains ambiguous. The V and J ends lost 2 bases and 6 bases respectively, with 13 bases between them. CDR3 length: 13 residues. Germline V CDR1 and CDR2: GTSNPN, SVGIG (reference sequence). As DNA, the CDR3 is TGTGCCTGGAGTATGGTGAGAGGCGCTGAAGCTTTCTTT. It specifies CAWSMVRGAEAFF.

The J gene is TRBJ2-4, the V gene TRBV6-5, with a weak D call TRBD2 (6 bases). This CDR3 region has 15 residues. Germline V gene sequence: CDR1 MNHEY, CDR2 SVGAGI. V shed 6 bases and J shed 1 base, with 13 bases lying between them. CDR3 residues: CASRGLEIAKNIQYF. In DNA, the CDR3 is TGTGCCAGCAGGGGACTCGAAATCGCCAAAAACATTCAGTACTTC.

This chain connects TRBV28 to TRBJ1-1; perhaps TRBD1 as D (6 bases). Trimming removed 3 bases at V and 11 bases at J, with 19 bases between. Looked up from germline, CDR1 is MDHEN and CDR2 is SYDVKM. This CDR3 region has 14 residues. This chain's CDR3 is CASSLGQPKVNAFF. As DNA, the CDR3 is TGTGCCAGCAGTTTGGGACAACCGAAAGTGAATGCTTTCTTT.

The chain recombines TRBV9 with TRBJ1-2; TRBD1 is a possible D gene (5 bases). V was clipped by 4 bases and J by 2 bases, with 15 bases between them. Germline lookup yields CDR1 SGDLS and CDR2 YYNGEE. The CDR3 loop spans 15 amino acids. The CDR3 here is CASSPRSTANYGYTF. In DNA form, the CDR3 reads TGTGCCAGCAGCCCCCGATCGACAGCAAACTATGGCTACACCTTC.

The chain recombines TRBV19 with TRBJ1-1; 9 bases match TRBD1. The junction had 4 bases not matched to a gene; V was cut back by 5 bases and J by 0 bases. Germline loops: CDR1 LNHDA, CDR2 SQIVND (reference sequence). CDR3 length: 15 residues. CDR3 in DNA: TGTGCCAGTAGTCGGACAGGGGCAATGAACACTGAAGCTTTCTTT. Its protein product is CASSRTGAMNTEAFF.

The CDR3 loop reads CASSQTGTGGHEQYF. The CDR3 bases are TGTGCCAGTAGTCAAACCGGGACAGGGGGGCACGAGCAGTACTTC. V usage is TRBV19 and J usage is TRBJ2-7; 11 bases are shared with TRBD1. This CDR3 has 15 residues. The trim removed 5 bases at V and 5 bases at J, leaving 8 bases unmatched. Looked up from germline, CDR1 is LNHDA and CDR2 is SQIVND (reference sequence).

The CDR3 region is CARRPRPNEKLFF. CDR3 in DNA: TGTGCCAGGCGGCCTAGACCCAATGAAAAACTGTTTTTT. The chain links TRBV9 to TRBJ1-4; no definite D call. The germline gives CDR1 SGDLS, CDR2 YYNGEE. The CDR3 covers 13 residues. Trimming stripped 8 bases from V and 5 bases from J, with 13 bases between.

The chain links TRBV19 to TRBJ2-3, with 11 bases identical to TRBD2. Germline CDR1 reads LNHDA; CDR2 reads SQIVND (reference sequence). J gave up 2 bases and V 5 bases, and 3 bases lay outside the gene matches. This CDR3 region has 15 residues. The CDR3 DNA reads TGTGCCAGTAGTCCTAGCGGGAGGTCCACAGATACGCAGTATTTT. Protein: CASSPSGRSTDTQYF.

CDR3 sequence: CASSSGLQRTDTQYF. CDR3 nucleotide sequence: TGTGCCAGCAGCTCCGGACTACAACGTACAGATACGCAGTATTTT. The gene calls are TRBV5-4 and TRBJ2-3; tentatively, D is TRBD2 (6 bases). CDR3 length: 15 amino acids. Germline values: CDR1 SGHNT, CDR2 YYREEE (reference sequence). V was trimmed by 3 bases and J by 3 bases, leaving 14 bases between them.

This chain uses TRBV19 with TRBJ1-5, with 7 bases fitting TRBD1. Looked up from germline, CDR1 is LNHDA and CDR2 is SQIVND (reference sequence). The CDR3 is made up of 15 amino acids. Trimming took 5 bases from V and 1 from J; bases not matched to a gene: 5. The CDR3 is CASSVQGVSNQPQHF. As DNA, the CDR3 is TGTGCCAGTAGTGTCCAGGGGGTAAGCAATCAGCCCCAGCATTTT.

The chain is built from TRBV28 and TRBJ2-1, with 8 bases identical to TRBD2. J was trimmed by 14 bases and V by 4 bases; bases with no gene match: 7. CDR3 length: 12 residues. The germline V gene encodes CDR1 MDHEN and CDR2 SYDVKM. The CDR3 DNA is TGTGCCAGCAGTTCCCCAGGGACTAGAGAGTTCTTC. This encodes CASSSPGTREFF.

V is TRBV5-1 and J is TRBJ2-6; D gene unclear. V was clipped by 0 bases and J by 4 bases, with 5 bases between them. This CDR3 spans 14 amino acids. CDR1 is SGHRS and CDR2 is YFSETQ in the germline V gene. CDR3 in DNA: TGCGCCAGCAGCTTGGCAGTAGGGGCCAACGTCCTGACTTTC. Its protein is CASSLAVGANVLTF.

This rearrangement joins TRBV2 to TRBJ1-1, with D maybe TRBD1 (6 bases). Germline loops: CDR1 SNHLY, CDR2 FYNNEI. Trimming removed 7 bases at V and 6 bases at J, with 12 bases between. The CDR3 extends over 12 amino acids. CDR3 region: CASILQGPEAFF. The CDR3 DNA reads TGTGCCAGCATACTACAGGGTCCTGAAGCTTTCTTT.

The chain combines TRBV15 with TRBJ1-4, with 9 bases lining up with TRBD1. CDR3 size: 18 residues. Germline V gene sequence: CDR1 LNHNV, CDR2 YYDKDF (reference sequence). Germline trimming cut 5 bases from V and 0 bases from J; bases unmatched to any gene: 10. For the CDR3, the DNA is TGTGCCACCAGCCGCCGGGACAGGGCCTACTCAACTAATGAAAAACTGTTTTTT. This codes for CATSRRDRAYSTNEKLFF.

This clone was counted many times. V usage is TRBV13 and J usage is TRBJ2-1; 10 positions agree with TRBD2. Germline CDR1 is PRHDT and CDR2 is FYEKMQ (reference sequence). The CDR3 is 19 residues long. Trimming cost V 0 bases and J 5 bases; bases outside gene matches: 13. Here the CDR3 DNA reads TGTGCCAGCAGCTTAGGCCCTTACGGTAGCGGGGGGTTAGACAATGAGCAGTTCTTC. Its protein is CASSLGPYGSGGLDNEQFF.

The genes are TRBV19 and TRBJ1-5; D might be TRBD1 (6 bases). This CDR3 contains 15 residues. Germline CDR1 and CDR2: LNHDA and SQIVND (reference sequence). V lost 6 bases to trimming and J lost 6 bases, with 18 bases between them. The CDR3 is CASSSQGIGGQPQHF. The CDR3 DNA is TGTGCCAGTAGCTCTCAGGGGATTGGCGGTCAGCCCCAGCATTTT.